These T cell receptor beta chains were read from a single sample in a study of T cells in tuberculosis. Data came from immunoSEQ multiplex PCR; TCRdb stores just in-frame clones and leaves some out. Here the sample spans tens of thousands of clones, roughly nine tenths being singletons. The specimen was PBMCs. These receptor sequences come from a donor between 10 and 35 years old with latent tuberculosis or without tuberculosis infection. Both conserved end residues are part of each CDR3. Each record gives: D gene, J gene, clone size, V gene, CDR3 DNA, CDR3 protein. D genes are given only for firm matches. Part of the rows lack a size; the others show once, few, many or a class for expanded clones.

>TRBD1|TRBJ2-7|-|TRBV27
TGTGCCAGCAGTTTTTCCACAGGGGGCGAGCAGTACTTC
CASSFSTGGEQYF
>-|TRBJ1-6|-|TRBV4-3
TGCGCCAGCAGCCAAGAAGGAGGTTCACCCCTCCACTTT
CASSQEGGSPLHF
>-|TRBJ1-1|-|TRBV7-6
TGTGCCAGCAGCTTACGACTCGTCGGAACTGAAGCTTTCTTT
CASSLRLVGTEAFF
>-|TRBJ1-1|few|TRBV19
TGTGCCAGTAGTATTCCGGGCACTGAAGCTTTCTTT
CASSIPGTEAFF
>TRBD2|TRBJ2-3|few|TRBV7-2
TGTGCCAGCAGTCTCTTTCGCGGGGGGGTGGATACGCAGTATTTT
CASSLFRGGVDTQYF
>TRBD2|TRBJ2-7|-|TRBV2
TGTGCCAGCGTCCACCGGCAAGCGGGGGGCCTCTACGAGCAGTACTTC
CASVHRQAGGLYEQYF
>-|TRBJ1-1|-|TRBV6-5
TGTGCCAGCAGGCCCCCGGGAAACACTGAAGCTTTCTTT
CASRPPGNTEAFF
>-|TRBJ1-1|-|TRBV2
TGTGCCAGCAGGGGGGGAGGGGACACTGAAGCTTTCTTT
CASRGGGDTEAFF
>TRBD1|TRBJ2-3|-|TRBV29-1
TGCAGCGTTGAAAAACAGGGGGCAGATACGCAGTATTTT
CSVEKQGADTQYF
>-|TRBJ1-5|-|TRBV18
TGTGCCAGCTCACCTCAGGGGAGCGATCAGCCCCAGCATTTT
CASSPQGSDQPQHF
>TRBD1|TRBJ1-1|once|TRBV5-6
TGTGCCAGCCTCGGGCAGGGGGCGCGGGAAGCTTTCTTT
CASLGQGAREAFF
>-|TRBJ1-2|-|TRBV9
TGTGCCAGCAGCGTAGACACAGCTAACTATGGCTACACCTTC
CASSVDTANYGYTF
>-|TRBJ1-2|-|TRBV30
TGTGCCTGGAGTGACAGGGCCATTAACTATGGCTACACCTTC
CAWSDRAINYGYTF
>TRBD1|TRBJ2-5|-|TRBV5-1
TGCGCCAGCAGCAGAGGACAGGTAGGACAAGAGACCCAGTACTTC
CASSRGQVGQETQYF
>-|TRBJ2-7|-|TRBV21-1
TGTGCCAGCAGCACCGTTTACTACGAGCAGTACTTC
CASSTVYYEQYF
>-|TRBJ2-7|-|TRBV11-2
TGTGCCAGCAGATCCCTCGTGAGTCGCGAGCAGTACTTC
CASRSLVSREQYF
>TRBD2|TRBJ2-7|-|TRBV4-1
TGCGCCAGCAGCCAGAGAGTCCTAGCGGGGGGGCCTATCCCCTACTTC
CASSQRVLAGGPIPYF
>TRBD1|TRBJ1-2|-|TRBV5-4
TGTGCCAGCAGCCTGGTTGTGGGGACAGGGGTTGGCTACACCTTC
CASSLVVGTGVGYTF
>TRBD1|TRBJ2-2|once|TRBV4-1
TGCGCCAGCAGCCCGAGGACAGGCCTGAACACCGGGGAGCTGTTTTTT
CASSPRTGLNTGELFF
>TRBD1|TRBJ2-6|-|TRBV5-1
TGCGCCAGCAGCTCACAGGGGGAACCTGGGGCCAACGTCCTGACTTTC
CASSSQGEPGANVLTF
>-|TRBJ2-7|-|TRBV27
TGTGCCAGCAGTCAAACGAGAGGCAACGAGCAGTACTTC
CASSQTRGNEQYF
>-|TRBJ2-5|-|TRBV7-2
TGTGCCAGCAGCTTAGGGCATCAAGAGACCCAGTACTTC
CASSLGHQETQYF
>-|TRBJ1-5|-|TRBV2
TGCGCCAGCAGCGCGACAGCACCCAATCAGCCCCAGCATTTT
CASSATAPNQPQHF
>TRBD1|TRBJ2-6|-|TRBV27
TGTGCCAGCAGTTGGGACAGCTTCTCTGGGGCCAACGTCCTGACTTTC
CASSWDSFSGANVLTF
>TRBD2|TRBJ2-7|-|TRBV20-1
TGCAGTGCGGCGGGGGGCTACGAGCAGTACTTC
CSAAGGYEQYF
>-|TRBJ1-3|-|TRBV25-1
TGTGCCAGCAGTGGATTAGGACAGAACCCCCTAGGAAACACCATATATTTT
CASSGLGQNPLGNTIYF
>-|TRBJ1-3|-|TRBV5-1
TGCGCCAGCAGCTTGACGGTCTCTGGAAACACCATATATTTT
CASSLTVSGNTIYF
>TRBD2|TRBJ2-2|-|TRBV4-2
TGTGCCAGCAGCCAAGATCCTAGCGGGGGGGCCGGGGAGCTGTTTTTT
CASSQDPSGGAGELFF
>-|TRBJ1-5|-|TRBV28
TGTGCCAGCAGTTTGCTCGCCCCCCGAGACGCGGTTCGACAGCCCCAGCATTTT
CASSLLAPRDAVRQPQHF
>TRBD1|TRBJ2-7|-|TRBV25-1
TGTGCCAGCAGTAGATTGGGACAGGGGGCTTACGAGCAGTACTTC
CASSRLGQGAYEQYF
>TRBD1|TRBJ2-1|-|TRBV5-1
TGCGCCAGCAGCGGCGGACAGGAGTACAATGAGCAGTTCTTC
CASSGGQEYNEQFF
>-|TRBJ2-1|-|TRBV5-4
TGTGCCAGTAGCTTTCGTACGGGCTCCTACAATGAGCAGTTCTTC
CASSFRTGSYNEQFF
>-|TRBJ2-3|-|TRBV4-1
TGCGCCAGCAGCCCTGTGTCCGTCACAGATACGCAGTATTTT
CASSPVSVTDTQYF